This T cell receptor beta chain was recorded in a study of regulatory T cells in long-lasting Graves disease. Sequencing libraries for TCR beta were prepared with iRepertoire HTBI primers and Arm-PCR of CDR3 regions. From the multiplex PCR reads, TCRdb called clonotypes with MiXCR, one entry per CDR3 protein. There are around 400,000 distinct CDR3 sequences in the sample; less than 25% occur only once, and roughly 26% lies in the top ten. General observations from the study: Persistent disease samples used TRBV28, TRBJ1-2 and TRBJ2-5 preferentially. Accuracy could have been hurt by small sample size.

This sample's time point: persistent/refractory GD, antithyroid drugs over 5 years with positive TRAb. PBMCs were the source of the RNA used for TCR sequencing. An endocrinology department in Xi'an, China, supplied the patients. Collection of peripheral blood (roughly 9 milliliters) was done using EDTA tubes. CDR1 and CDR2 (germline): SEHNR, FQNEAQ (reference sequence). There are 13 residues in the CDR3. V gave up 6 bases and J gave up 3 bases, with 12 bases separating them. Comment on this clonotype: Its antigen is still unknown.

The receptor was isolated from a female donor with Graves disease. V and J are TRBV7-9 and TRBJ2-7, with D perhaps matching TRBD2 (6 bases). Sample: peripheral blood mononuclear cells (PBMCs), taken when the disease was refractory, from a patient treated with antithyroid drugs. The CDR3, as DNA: TGTGCCAGCAGTCCTCCGGGAGTCTACGAGCAGTACTTC. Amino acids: CASSPPGVYEQYF.